The 27 T cell receptor beta chains below all came from one sample that was sequenced in a study of T cell repertoires in cytomegalovirus infection. In TCRdb, the reads were re-called with MiXCR into one record per CDR3 protein. Of 450,000 to 550,000 distinct CDR3 sequences in the sample, approximately 16% are singletons; the top ten hold about 24%. The sample taken for sequencing was CD8+ T cells from PBMCs. These receptors came from a human donor in good health (CMV status not recorded). Some clones in this sample may be carry-over from other donors' samples.

This clonotype came up a few times. This rearrangement joins TRBV20-1 to TRBJ2-5, with 7 bases aligning to TRBD2. V dropped 6 bases and J dropped 4; count of bases not matched to a gene: 5. The CDR3 extends over 12 amino acids. Germline assignment: CDR1 DFQATT and CDR2 SNEGSKA (reference sequence). Written as DNA, the CDR3 is TGCAGTGCCGCCGGGAGGAGAGAGACCCAGTACTTC. Translation gives CSAAGRRETQYF.

In its sample, this clonotype was seen many times. The chain is built from TRBV7-9 and TRBJ2-4; 10 bases line up with TRBD1. CDR3 length equals 16 residues. CDR1 SEHNR and CDR2 FQNEAQ come from the germline V gene (reference sequence). Trimming at V came to 3 bases and at J to 5 bases, leaving 7 bases not matched to a gene. CDR3 region: CASSFTTGGNENIQYF. Written as DNA, the CDR3 is TGTGCCAGCAGCTTCACGACAGGGGGCAATGAAAACATTCAGTACTTC.

J is TRBJ2-7 and V is TRBV20-1, with 10 nucleotides matching TRBD1. The germline CDR1 and CDR2 sequences are DFQATT and SNEGSKA (reference sequence). V shed 6 bases, J shed 5 bases, and the junction held 7 bases outside the gene matches. The CDR3 has 13 amino acids. CDR3 coding DNA: TGCAGTGCGCCGACAGGGGGCTTGCACGAGCAGTACTTC. It yields the protein CSAPTGGLHEQYF.

The chain combines TRBV27 with TRBJ2-1; the D call may be TRBD1 or TRBD2 (5 bases each). This CDR3 spans 13 amino acids. The germline V and J ends were trimmed by 3 bases and 9 bases, with 12 bases remaining between them. Germline CDR1 is MNHEY and CDR2 is SMNVEV (reference sequence). The CDR3 DNA is TGTGCCAGCAGTTTTGGGACCAACCCTGAGCAGTTCTTC. It codes for CASSFGTNPEQFF.

This chain links TRBV28 with TRBJ2-1; unclear D gene. Trimming stripped 5 bases from V and 4 bases from J, with 18 bases between. Germline CDR1 and CDR2: MDHEN and SYDVKM. The CDR3 covers 16 residues. The CDR3 region is CASSPTGRALYNEQFF. The CDR3 bases are TGTGCCAGCAGTCCCACTGGAAGGGCTCTATACAATGAGCAGTTCTTC.

This clonotype was seen more than once but under ten times. The genes are TRBV24-1 and TRBJ2-1, with 7 bases aligning to TRBD2. Germline V gives CDR1 KGHDR, CDR2 SFDVKD. The CDR3 is 14 amino acids. V lost 5 bases, J lost 5 bases, and 5 bases stayed unmatched. The CDR3 DNA sequence: TGTGCCACCAGTGCCGGGGGGTTTAACAATGAGCAGTTCTTC. Protein product: CATSAGGFNNEQFF.

To note about this clonotype: A much larger clone sits a single nucleotide away, making a read error possible. V usage is TRBV27 and J usage is TRBJ2-7, with 8 positions matching TRBD2. The germline V gene has CDR1 MNHEY and CDR2 SMNVEV (reference sequence). The CDR3 runs to 14 residues. For the CDR3, the DNA is TGTGCCAGCAGTCTGAGCGGGAGTGGATACGTGCAGTACTTC. This gives the protein CASSLSGSGYVQYF.

The chain couples TRBV7-9 to TRBJ2-7; possibly TRBD2 for D (5 bases). The germline gives CDR1 SEHNR, CDR2 FQNEAQ (reference sequence). Trimming cost V 4 bases and J 5 bases, with 12 bases left between them. The CDR3 consists of 13 residues. The DNA for the CDR3 is TGTGCCAGCAGCTCCTCGCTGAGGGACGAGCAGTACTTC. It codes for CASSSSLRDEQYF.

J is TRBJ2-3 and V is TRBV5-1; D gene uncertain. In germline, CDR1 is SGHRS, CDR2 YFSETQ. With 3 bases removed from V and 2 bases from J, the gap between germline ends came to 4 bases. The CDR3 consists of 12 residues. The CDR3 spells CASSWDTDTQYF. The CDR3 DNA reads as TGCGCCAGCAGCTGGGACACAGATACGCAGTATTTT.

This clonotype was detected ten times or more. The chain uses TRBV28 and TRBJ1-1; 7 positions match TRBD1. CDR1 is MDHEN and CDR2 is SYDVKM in the germline V gene. The CDR3 contains 14 residues. Trimming cost V 2 bases and J 3 bases; bases outside gene matches: 3. The DNA of the CDR3 is TGTGCCAGCAGTTTAGGACAGGTTGACACTGAAGCTTTCTTT. Protein sequence: CASSLGQVDTEAFF.

This rearrangement joins TRBV27 to TRBJ1-2; D is undetermined. CDR3 length: 14 residues. The V gene lost 4 bases and the J gene lost 5 bases, with 14 bases spanning the gap. Germline CDR1 MNHEY, CDR2 SMNVEV (reference sequence). In DNA, the CDR3 is TGTGCCAGCAGTTCCCCGTGGCAGCCGTATGGCTACACCTTC. It codes for CASSSPWQPYGYTF.

This clonotype was recorded once. The chain recombines TRBV9 with TRBJ2-7, with no clear D. CDR3 length: 14 amino acids. The V gene's germline CDR1 is SGDLS and CDR2 YYNGEE. Trimming left V 3 bases short and J 2 bases short, with 12 bases between. In DNA form, the CDR3 reads TGTGCCAGCAGCGCCTATGAAGCCCCCTACGAGCAGTACTTC. It is translated as CASSAYEAPYEQYF.

The chain carries TRBV20-1 and TRBJ2-7; D call uncertain. V was trimmed by 3 bases and J by 3 bases, leaving 24 bases between them. The CDR3 loop spans 17 amino acids. The V gene's germline CDR1 is DFQATT and CDR2 SNEGSKA (reference sequence). The CDR3 DNA is TGCAGTGCTAGGTTGCCAGTAGTAGAGGAAAAGGTCTACGAGCAGTACTTC. It codes for CSARLPVVEEKVYEQYF.

Only a few counts were recorded for this clonotype. The chain links TRBV5-6 to TRBJ2-7; tentatively, D is TRBD2 (5 bases). The CDR3 is 14 amino acids. Germline V gene lookup returns CDR1 SGHDT and CDR2 YYEEEE. Trimming shortened V by 0 bases and J by 6 bases, and 13 bases separated the two germline ends. CDR3 residues: CASSLASTEAEQYF. The CDR3 bases are TGTGCCAGCAGCTTGGCCAGCACGGAGGCCGAGCAGTACTTC.

Ten or more counts support this clonotype. The chain is built from TRBV7-3 and TRBJ2-5, with 8 bases fitting TRBD1. The germline gives CDR1 SGHTA, CDR2 FQGTGA. CDR3 length equals 20 residues. The trim removed 5 bases at V and 6 bases at J, leaving 26 bases unmatched. The CDR3 DNA reads as TGTGCCAGCAGCCCAAGCCCCTCCGGGACAGGCCCTTCGGTCGAACAGACCCAGTACTTC. As protein: CASSPSPSGTGPSVEQTQYF.

This chain links TRBV27 with TRBJ1-2; unclear D gene. The V and J ends lost 0 bases and 6 bases respectively, with 11 bases between them. Germline V gives CDR1 MNHEY, CDR2 SMNVEV (reference sequence). CDR3 length equals 14 residues. In DNA form, the CDR3 reads TGTGCCAGCAGTTTATCAGGGTACGGAAATGGCTACACCTTC. It yields the protein CASSLSGYGNGYTF.

The V call is TRBV28, the J call TRBJ1-5; no reliable D call. V shed 6 bases and J shed 2 bases, with 14 bases lying between them. The CDR3 covers 15 residues. Germline V CDR1 and CDR2: MDHEN, SYDVKM. The CDR3 here is CASSFSLRGNQPQHF. DNA of the CDR3: TGTGCCAGCAGCTTTAGTCTGAGGGGCAATCAGCCCCAGCATTTT.

This clonotype was observed a few times. The chain carries TRBV28 and TRBJ2-3, with 8 bases aligning to TRBD1. Germline V gives CDR1 MDHEN, CDR2 SYDVKM. After removal of 7 bases from V and 0 bases from J, the junction contained 9 bases not matched to a gene. This CDR3 is 16 amino acids long. The CDR3 loop reads CASIPSGQASTDTQYF. CDR3 bases: TGTGCCAGCATTCCCTCGGGACAGGCTAGCACAGATACGCAGTATTTT.

This chain uses TRBV15 with TRBJ1-6; D gene ambiguous. In germline, CDR1 is LNHNV, CDR2 YYDKDF (reference sequence). V was shortened by 7 bases and J by 6 bases, with 16 bases between the two germline ends. CDR3 length equals 15 residues. CDR3 nucleotides: TGTGCCACCATGAACTCCGAAATATCTAATTCACCCCTCCACTTT. Its translation is CATMNSEISNSPLHF.

This clonotype was seen repeatedly, ten times or more. The rearrangement uses TRBV7-9 and TRBJ1-1; no reliable D call. This CDR3 is built from 12 residues. Germline values: CDR1 SEHNR, CDR2 FQNEAQ (reference sequence). With 0 bases removed from V and 6 bases from J, the gap between germline ends came to 5 bases. The CDR3 sequence is CASSLAAPEAFF. The CDR3 nucleotides read TGTGCCAGCAGCTTAGCAGCCCCTGAAGCTTTCTTT.

A few counts support this clonotype. The V call is TRBV27, the J call TRBJ2-7; 9 bases map to TRBD1. V trimming: 6 bases; J trimming: 3 bases; junction bases outside the gene matches: 12. Germline V gene data show CDR1 as MNHEY and CDR2 as SMNVEV (reference sequence). This CDR3 contains 16 residues. CDR3: CASRPGQGMFIYEQYF. CDR3 nucleotides: TGTGCCAGCAGGCCGGGACAGGGAATGTTTATCTACGAGCAGTACTTC.

This clonotype was recorded a few times. This chain uses TRBV19 with TRBJ1-5; tentative D call: TRBD1 (6 bases). Trimming took off 7 bases at V and 7 bases at J, with 17 bases between the two ends. Germline V gene data show CDR1 as LNHDA and CDR2 as SQIVND (reference sequence). The CDR3 length is 14 residues. CDR3 protein: CASNGVVRGQPQHF. The CDR3 region has the DNA TGTGCCAGTAACGGGGTCGTGAGGGGGCAGCCCCAGCATTTT.

This clonotype was picked up a small number of times. The gene calls are TRBV27 and TRBJ2-1, with D tentatively TRBD2 (7 bases). Germline loops: CDR1 MNHEY, CDR2 SMNVEV (reference sequence). Between the trimmed V and J ends, which lost 2 bases and 2 bases, there was a span of 10 bases. The CDR3 covers 15 residues. CDR3 nucleotides: TGTGCCAGCAGTTTAGCGGGGGACACCTACAATGAGCAGTTCTTC. The encoded protein is CASSLAGDTYNEQFF.

The chain joins TRBV4-1 to TRBJ1-1; 8 bases agree with TRBD1. CDR3 length equals 16 residues. V shed 0 bases and J 1 base; nucleotides not matched to a gene: 4. Germline assignment: CDR1 MGHRA and CDR2 YSYEKL. The CDR3 nucleotides are TGCGCCAGCAGCCAAGACAGGGGGCCTCGGAACACTGAAGCTTTCTTT. Residues: CASSQDRGPRNTEAFF.

This clonotype was counted only a few times. V is TRBV10-3 and J is TRBJ2-2; either TRBD1 or TRBD2 may fit D (6 bases each). Germline CDR1 and CDR2: ENHRY and SYGVKD. V lost 6 bases to trimming and J lost 5 bases, with 16 bases between them. The CDR3 has 15 amino acids. Written as DNA, the CDR3 is TGTGCCATCAGCCCTAGGGGGGATGGGACCGGGGAGCTGTTTTTT. Encoded protein: CAISPRGDGTGELFF.

J is TRBJ1-2 and V is TRBV20-1; 7 bases fit TRBD1. V lost 6 bases and J lost 3; bases outside the gene matches: 13. The CDR3 has 15 amino acids. Germline values: CDR1 DFQATT, CDR2 SNEGSKA (reference sequence). The CDR3 DNA is TGCAGTGCCTCGACAGGGCTCCCAGAGGACTATGGCTACACCTTC. Translated: CSASTGLPEDYGYTF.

This clonotype was counted between two and nine times. The V call is TRBV6-5, the J call TRBJ2-1; possibly TRBD1 for D (6 bases). The germline CDR1 and CDR2 sequences are MNHEY and SVGAGI. The CDR3 spans 15 residues. Trimming removed 5 bases at V and 0 bases at J, with 11 bases between. CDR3 DNA: TGTGCCAGCAGTATACAGGGTAGCTCCTACAATGAGCAGTTCTTC. Its translation is CASSIQGSSYNEQFF.